The 25 T cell receptor beta chains reported below all come from one sample, sequenced in a study of read filtering for tumor transcriptome and immune sequencing. This library used around 0.4 ug RNA and molecular barcoded adaptors spanning alpha/delta and beta/gamma chains. TCRdb recomputed calls from the reads with MiXCR, one row per CDR3 protein. The data contain tens of thousands of distinct CDR3 sequences, approximately 12% of them seen just once; the ten biggest clones take up more than 12%. The sample taken for sequencing was a population of CD138-negative cells sorted from bone marrow. These TCRs come from a donor at least 40 years old with multiple myeloma.

This clonotype was observed many times. This chain connects TRBV7-2 to TRBJ2-4, with 9 bases aligning to TRBD1. CDR3 length: 14 amino acids. Trimming cost V 5 bases and J 4 bases; bases outside gene matches: 3. Germline assignment: CDR1 SGHTA and CDR2 FQGNSA. The DNA for the CDR3 is TGTGCCAGCAGCAATGGACAGGGGAAAAACATTCAGTACTTC. Amino acids: CASSNGQGKNIQYF.

This clonotype was seen at least ten times. The chain is built from TRBV7-2 and TRBJ2-7, with 8 bases fitting TRBD1. Germline V gene data show CDR1 as SGHTA and CDR2 as FQGNSA. The V gene end was trimmed by 3 bases and the J gene end by 1 base; junction bases not matched to a gene: 8. CDR3 size: 16 residues. The CDR3 loop reads CASSFVRTGTSYEQYF. The CDR3 region has the DNA TGTGCCAGCAGCTTTGTCCGGACAGGGACTTCCTACGAGCAGTACTTC.

Worth noting for this clonotype: A far larger clone is a single base away, which makes a read error likely. V usage is TRBV6-5 and J usage is TRBJ1-6, with D tentatively TRBD1 (5 bases). The V end lost 5 bases, the J end lost 10 bases, and 15 bases lay between the germline ends. CDR1 MNHEY and CDR2 SVGAGI come from the germline V gene. CDR3 length: 14 amino acids. The CDR3 nucleotides are TGTGCCAGCAGTGAGGCACAGGAAGTGTCACCCCTCCACTTT. Translated, it gives CASSEAQEVSPLHF.

V gene TRBV11-2 combines with J gene TRBJ2-3; the match to TRBD2 covers 15 bases. J gave up 3 bases and V 0 bases, and 7 bases lay outside the gene matches. From germline, CDR1 is SGHAT and CDR2 FQNNGV. This CDR3 is built from 19 residues. The CDR3 DNA reads as TGTGCCAGCAGCTTAGATCTCGCCGGACTAGCGGGAGGGACAGATACGCAGTATTTT. Protein: CASSLDLAGLAGGTDTQYF.

This clonotype was counted ten times or more. The gene calls are TRBV20-1 and TRBJ2-3; D gene unclear. The germline CDR1 and CDR2 sequences are DFQATT and SNEGSKA (reference sequence). The CDR3 loop spans 11 amino acids. With 6 bases removed from V and 2 bases from J, the gap between germline ends came to 6 bases. The CDR3 spells CSASLTDTQYF. The CDR3 DNA follows: TGCAGTGCCTCCCTCACAGATACGCAGTATTTT.

This chain uses TRBV28 with TRBJ2-3, with D possibly TRBD1 on 6 matching bases. V was cut by 3 bases and J by 2 bases, with 9 bases left in between. Looked up from germline, CDR1 is MDHEN and CDR2 is SYDVKM. CDR3 size: 14 residues. CDR3: CASSFRDTTDTQYF. For the CDR3, the DNA is TGTGCCAGCAGTTTTCGGGACACCACAGATACGCAGTATTTT.

This clonotype was counted at least ten times. This rearrangement joins TRBV7-6 to TRBJ1-1; D may be TRBD1 (6 bases). The germline gives CDR1 SGHVS, CDR2 FNYEAQ. V was trimmed by 4 bases and J by 1 base, leaving 10 bases between them. This CDR3 region has 14 residues. The CDR3 region has the DNA TGTGCCAGCAGCTCACAGGGCCCGAACACTGAAGCTTTCTTT. It codes for CASSSQGPNTEAFF.

The sample holds many counts of this clonotype. This rearrangement joins TRBV7-6 to TRBJ2-3, with 13 bases matching TRBD2. With 5 bases clipped from V and 1 base from J, the junction kept 6 bases outside the gene matches. Germline V gene data show CDR1 as SGHVS and CDR2 as FNYEAQ. The CDR3 is made up of 17 amino acids. CDR3 nucleotide sequence: TGTGCCAGCAGCCCAGGACTAGCGGGAGCAGGCACAGATACGCAGTATTTT. It codes for CASSPGLAGAGTDTQYF.

This clonotype has more than one count but fewer than ten. CDR3 in amino acids: CSVGEGTDTQYF. CDR3 nucleotides: TGCAGCGTTGGAGAAGGCACAGATACGCAGTATTTT. The rearrangement uses TRBV29-1 and TRBJ2-3; D is uncertain. CDR1 and CDR2 from the germline V gene are SQVTM and ANQGSEA. This CDR3 region has 12 residues. V lost 4 bases and J lost 1, with 6 bases in between.

This clonotype was observed at least ten times. This sequence joins TRBV5-5 and TRBJ1-4; 9 bases map to TRBD1. This CDR3 contains 17 residues. The germline V gene has CDR1 SGHKS and CDR2 YYEKEE (reference sequence). With 3 bases clipped from V and 0 bases from J, the junction kept 6 bases outside the gene matches. The CDR3 reads CASSSVGQGTTNEKLFF. The CDR3 region has the DNA TGTGCCAGCAGCTCGGTCGGACAGGGGACAACTAATGAAAAACTGTTTTTT.

This clonotype has a count of ten or more. The V call is TRBV12-3 or TRBV12-4, the J call TRBJ2-1; weak D call: TRBD2 (6 bases). The length of the CDR3 is 15 residues. Trimming left V 2 bases short and J 6 bases short, with 14 bases between. CDR3 sequence (DNA): TGTGCCAGCAGTTTACCCCGGGAGAAAGGCAATGAGCAGTTCTTC. Translation gives CASSLPREKGNEQFF.

There are many counts of this clonotype. The chain employs TRBV3-1 and TRBJ2-1, with TRBD2 identical over 13 bases. The CDR3 totals 15 residues. Per germline, CDR1 LGHDT and CDR2 YNNKEL (reference sequence). Germline trimming cut 6 bases from V and 7 bases from J; bases unmatched to any gene: 6. Here the CDR3 DNA reads TGTGCCAGCAGTCCTACTAGCGGGAGGGTAAATGAGCAGTTCTTC. Its translation: CASSPTSGRVNEQFF.

This clonotype was found many times. CDR3 residues: CASSYYQQGAAGANVLTF. The CDR3 nucleotides are TGTGCCAGCAGTTACTATCAGCAGGGGGCTGCTGGGGCCAACGTCCTGACTTTC. The V and J genes are TRBV6-5 and TRBJ2-6; 8 nucleotides match TRBD1. Unmatched junction bases numbered 7, after V lost 1 base and J lost 2 bases. Germline loops: CDR1 MNHEY, CDR2 SVGAGI. There are 18 residues in the CDR3.

This clonotype was seen ten or more times. The chain is built from TRBV29-1 and TRBJ2-1, with D tentatively TRBD1 or TRBD2 (6 bases each). The length of the CDR3 is 14 residues. Germline values: CDR1 SQVTM, CDR2 ANQGSEA. The V end was cut by 5 bases, the J end by 8 bases, with 19 bases between. The CDR3 spells CSVLEGGGMDEQFF. CDR3 DNA sequence: TGCAGCGTTCTGGAAGGAGGGGGTATGGATGAGCAGTTCTTC.

On this clonotype: One end of the junction does not line up with germline, which may come from a read error. J is TRBJ2-7 and V is TRBV20-1, with D unclear. This CDR3 has 14 residues. The germline V gene has CDR1 DFQATT and CDR2 SNEGSKA (reference sequence). The DNA of the CDR3 is TGCGGTGCTGTATCGCGGCTACTACCGCACGAGCAGAACTTC. It encodes CGAVSRLLPHEQNF.

This clonotype occurred a few times. This chain links TRBV20-1 with TRBJ2-7; D remains ambiguous. Germline loops: CDR1 DFQATT, CDR2 SNEGSKA (reference sequence). This CDR3 contains 13 residues. The V end was cut by 6 bases, the J end by 3 bases, with 15 bases between. CDR3 loop: CSALSPNRYEQYF. The DNA of the CDR3 is TGCAGTGCCCTAAGCCCAAACCGCTACGAGCAGTACTTC.

This clonotype came up many times. The CDR3 protein is CSAEHSTDTQYF. CDR3 nucleotides: TGCAGTGCCGAACATAGCACAGATACGCAGTATTTT. The rearrangement joins TRBV20-1 to TRBJ2-3; D not resolved. This CDR3 comprises 12 residues. Germline lookup yields CDR1 DFQATT and CDR2 SNEGSKA (reference sequence). Trimming stripped 6 bases from V and 0 bases from J, with 7 bases between.

In this sample, this clonotype turned up many times. V is TRBV29-1 and J is TRBJ2-7; D gene unclear. V dropped 0 bases and J dropped 0 bases, with 6 bases sitting between them. The CDR3 runs 13 residues. The germline V gene has CDR1 SQVTM and CDR2 ANQGSEA. CDR3 residues: CSVEDRYSYEQYF. CDR3 in DNA: TGCAGCGTTGAAGACAGGTACTCCTACGAGCAGTACTTC.

This clonotype was found many times. The CDR3 here is CSASPQVGVKTQYF. For the CDR3, the DNA is TGCAGTGCTAGCCCCCAGGTTGGCGTTAAGACCCAGTACTTC. V usage is TRBV20-1 and J usage is TRBJ2-5; D gene uncertain. With 3 bases removed from V and 6 bases from J, the gap between germline ends came to 17 bases. Germline V gives CDR1 DFQATT, CDR2 SNEGSKA (reference sequence). This CDR3 spans 14 amino acids.

This clonotype was counted a few times. It may be a read error: a sequence one base away is much more abundant. V usage is TRBV20-1 and J usage is TRBJ2-1; D ambiguous. The germline CDR1 and CDR2 sequences are DFQATT and SNEGSKA (reference sequence). This CDR3 has 13 residues. CDR3 sequence: CSAPRAPVNGQFF. CDR3 nucleotides: TGCAGTGCTCCCCGCGCCCCGGTCAATGGGCAGTTCTTC.

This clonotype was recorded at least ten times. Being one base from a much bigger clone, this may be a read error. The chain is built from TRBV20-1 and TRBJ2-1, with 8 bases identical to TRBD2. From germline, CDR1 is DFQATT and CDR2 SNEGSKA (reference sequence). The CDR3 runs to 14 residues. The CDR3 reads CSAILAGFYNGQFF. The CDR3 DNA sequence: TGCAGTGCTATCCTAGCGGGTTTCTACAATGGGCAGTTCTTC.

The chain carries TRBV7-9 and TRBJ1-3, with unresolved D. V lost 4 bases and J lost 0, with 13 bases in between. Per germline, CDR1 SEHNR and CDR2 FQNEAQ (reference sequence). The CDR3 covers 16 residues. The CDR3 loop is CASSSQRESSGNTIYF. CDR3 DNA: TGTGCCAGCAGCTCTCAAAGGGAGAGCTCTGGAAACACCATATATTTT. Drawing the rest from reference TRBV7-9 and TRBJ1-3, the complete variable domain is DTGVSQNPRHKITKRGQNVTFRCDPISEHNRLYWYRQTLGQGPEFLTYFQNEAQLEKSRLLSDRFSAERPKGSFSTLEIQRTEQGDSAMYLCASSSQRESSGNTIYFGEGSWLTVV.

This clonotype appeared many times. The rearrangement links TRBV29-1 to TRBJ2-1; possibly TRBD2 for D (6 bases). This CDR3 spans 14 amino acids. Germline values: CDR1 SQVTM, CDR2 ANQGSEA. V lost 6 bases to trimming and J lost 4 bases, with 16 bases between them. The CDR3 coding sequence is TGCAGCGTGGCGGGACTTTACTTTTACAATGAGCAGTTCTTC. It is translated as CSVAGLYFYNEQFF.

This clonotype was detected ten times or more. The rearrangement links TRBV25-1 to TRBJ2-1; no clear D. V was shortened by 7 bases and J by 5 bases, with 6 bases between the two germline ends. The germline V gene encodes CDR1 MGHDK and CDR2 SYGVNS. This CDR3 has 11 residues. CDR3 DNA sequence: TGTGCCAGCAAGAGCCACAATGAGCAGTTCTTC. Amino acids: CASKSHNEQFF.

This clonotype has a count of ten or more. The chain is built from TRBV27 and TRBJ1-4; 7 bases fit TRBD1. Germline V gene sequence: CDR1 MNHEY, CDR2 SMNVEV (reference sequence). V gave up 5 bases and J gave up 5 bases; unmatched junction bases: 11. The CDR3 runs to 16 residues. CDR3 sequence reads: CASSPDRAGKNEKLFF. CDR3 nucleotide sequence: TGTGCCAGCAGTCCAGACAGGGCGGGGAAGAATGAAAAACTGTTTTTT.